This T cell receptor (beta chain) emerged from a study of shared T cell receptors in the human thymus. Produced via immunoSEQ multiplex PCR; TCRdb's table is partial and in-frame only. Altogether hundreds of thousands of clones are present, more than 75% being singletons, with the ten largest covering 0.009% to 0.0095%. The data were also submitted as part of a second study, on human thymus T cells. From that paper: Corrective heart surgery yielded the resections from which the thymus tissue came.

The sequence came from a boy younger than two with a congenital heart defect. Source material: thymocytes.

CDR3 in amino acids: CASSYSPGPWYEQYF. The CDR3 nucleotides are TGTGCCAGCAGTTACTCCCCTGGCCCTTGGTACGAGCAGTACTTC. The V gene is TRBV6-6, the J gene TRBJ2-7; D is unresolved. V lost 0 bases, J lost 4 bases, and 13 bases lay in between. The CDR3 covers 15 residues. Looked up from germline, CDR1 is MNHNY and CDR2 is SVGAGI (reference sequence).